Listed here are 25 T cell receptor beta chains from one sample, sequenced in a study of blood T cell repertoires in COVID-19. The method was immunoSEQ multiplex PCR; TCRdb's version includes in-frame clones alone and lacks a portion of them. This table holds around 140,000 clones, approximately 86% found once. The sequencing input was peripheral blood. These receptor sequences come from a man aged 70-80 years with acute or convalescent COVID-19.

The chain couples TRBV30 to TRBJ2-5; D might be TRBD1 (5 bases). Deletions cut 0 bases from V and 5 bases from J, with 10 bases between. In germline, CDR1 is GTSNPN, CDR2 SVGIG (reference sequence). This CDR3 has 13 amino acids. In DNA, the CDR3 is TGTGCCTGGAGTGTAGGGGTCGAGGAGACCCAGTACTTC. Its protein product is CAWSVGVEETQYF.

CDR3 nucleotide sequence: TGCGCCAGCAGCATAGGGACAGGGGTCTTTTATGAGCAGTTCTTC. Amino acid sequence: CASSIGTGVFYEQFF. This sequence joins TRBV5-1 and TRBJ2-1; 10 bases line up with TRBD1. V was clipped by 4 bases and J by 8 bases; unmatched bases: 9. The CDR3 loop spans 15 amino acids. Germline V gene lookup returns CDR1 SGHRS and CDR2 YFSETQ.

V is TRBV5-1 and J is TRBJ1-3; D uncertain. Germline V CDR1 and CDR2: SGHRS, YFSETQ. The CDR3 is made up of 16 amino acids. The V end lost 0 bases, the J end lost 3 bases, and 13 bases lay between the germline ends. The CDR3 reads CASSLDSGIFGNTIYF. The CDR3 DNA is TGCGCCAGCAGCTTGGATTCCGGGATTTTTGGAAACACCATATATTTT. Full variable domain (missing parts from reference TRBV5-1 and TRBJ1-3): KAGVTQTPRYLIKTRGQQVTLSCSPISGHRSVSWYQQTPGQGLQFLFEYFSETQRNKGNFPGRFSGRQFSNSRSEMNVSTLELGDSALYLCASSLDSGIFGNTIYFGEGSWLTVV.

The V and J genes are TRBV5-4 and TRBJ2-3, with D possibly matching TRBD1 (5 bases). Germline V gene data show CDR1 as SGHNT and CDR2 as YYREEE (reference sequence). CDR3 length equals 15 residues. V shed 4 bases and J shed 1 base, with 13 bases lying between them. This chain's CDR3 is CASSTRSRGTDTQYF. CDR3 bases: TGTGCCAGCAGCACCCGTAGCAGGGGCACAGATACGCAGTATTTT.

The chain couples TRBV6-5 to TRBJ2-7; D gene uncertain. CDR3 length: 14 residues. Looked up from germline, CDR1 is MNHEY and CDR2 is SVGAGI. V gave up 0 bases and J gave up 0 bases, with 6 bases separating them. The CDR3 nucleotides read TGTGCCAGCAGTTACTCATCCGGCTCCTACGAGCAGTACTTC. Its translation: CASSYSSGSYEQYF.

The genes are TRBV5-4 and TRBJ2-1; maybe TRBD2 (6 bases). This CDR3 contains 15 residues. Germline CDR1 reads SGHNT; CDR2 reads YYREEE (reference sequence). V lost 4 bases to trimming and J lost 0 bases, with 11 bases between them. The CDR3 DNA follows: TGTGCCAGCAGCCCCCGGGGGAGCTCCTACAATGAGCAGTTCTTC. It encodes CASSPRGSSYNEQFF.

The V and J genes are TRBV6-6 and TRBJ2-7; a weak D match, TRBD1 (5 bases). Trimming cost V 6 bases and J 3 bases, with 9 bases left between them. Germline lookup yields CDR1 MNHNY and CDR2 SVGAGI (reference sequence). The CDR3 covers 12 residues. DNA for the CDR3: TGTGCCAGCAGACTCGACAGCTACGAGCAGTACTTC. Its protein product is CASRLDSYEQYF.

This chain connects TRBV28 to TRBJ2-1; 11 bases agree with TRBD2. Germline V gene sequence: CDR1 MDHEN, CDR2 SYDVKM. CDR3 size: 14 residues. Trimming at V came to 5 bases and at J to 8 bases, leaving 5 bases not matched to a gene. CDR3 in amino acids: CASSTSGSTDEQFF. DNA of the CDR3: TGTGCCAGCAGTACTAGCGGGAGTACGGATGAGCAGTTCTTC.

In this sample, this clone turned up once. CDR3 in amino acids: CASSSRLLRKFF. CDR3 DNA sequence: TGTGCCAGCAGCTCAAGACTCCTGAGGAAGTTCTTC. The chain combines TRBV7-2 with TRBJ2-1, with no clear D. CDR3 length equals 12 residues. With 4 bases removed from V and 14 bases from J, the gap between germline ends came to 15 bases. Germline V CDR1 and CDR2: SGHTA, FQGNSA. The whole variable domain, remainder taken from reference TRBV7-2 and TRBJ2-1, is GAGVSQSPSNKVTEKGKDVELRCDPISGHTALYWYRQSLGQGLEFLIYFQGNSAPDKSGLPSDRFSAERTGGSVSTLTIQRTQQEDSAVYLCASSSRLLRKFFGPGTRLTVL.

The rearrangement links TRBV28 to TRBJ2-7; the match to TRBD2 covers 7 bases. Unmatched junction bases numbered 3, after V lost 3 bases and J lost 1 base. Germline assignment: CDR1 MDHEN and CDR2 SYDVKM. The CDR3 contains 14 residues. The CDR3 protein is CASSFASGSYEQYF. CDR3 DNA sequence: TGTGCCAGCAGTTTCGCTAGCGGTTCCTACGAGCAGTACTTC.

This CDR3 reads CAISQMTGYYGYTF. The CDR3 bases are TGTGCCATCAGCCAGATGACAGGGTACTATGGCTACACCTTC. The chain is built from TRBV10-3 and TRBJ1-2; 7 positions agree with TRBD1. V gave up 6 bases and J gave up 3 bases; unmatched junction bases: 7. The CDR3 covers 14 residues. The V gene's germline CDR1 is ENHRY and CDR2 SYGVKD.

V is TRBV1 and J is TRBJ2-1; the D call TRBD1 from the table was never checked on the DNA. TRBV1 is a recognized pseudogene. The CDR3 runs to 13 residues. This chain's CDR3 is CTSSQEQGAEQFF. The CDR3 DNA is TGCACCAGCAGCCAAGAACAAGGGGCTGAGCAGTTCTTC.

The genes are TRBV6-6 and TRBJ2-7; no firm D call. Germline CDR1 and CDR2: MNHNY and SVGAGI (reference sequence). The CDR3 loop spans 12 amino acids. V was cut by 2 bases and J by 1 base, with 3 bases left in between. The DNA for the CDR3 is TGTGCCAGCAGTTACCCATCCTACGAGCAGTACTTC. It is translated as CASSYPSYEQYF.

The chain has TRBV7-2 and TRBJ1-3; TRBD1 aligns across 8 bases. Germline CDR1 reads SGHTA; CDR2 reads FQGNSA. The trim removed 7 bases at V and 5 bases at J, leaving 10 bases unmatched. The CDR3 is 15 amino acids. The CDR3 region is CASTPPGQGRNTIYF. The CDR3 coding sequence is TGTGCCAGCACCCCCCCCGGACAGGGCCGAAACACCATATATTTT.

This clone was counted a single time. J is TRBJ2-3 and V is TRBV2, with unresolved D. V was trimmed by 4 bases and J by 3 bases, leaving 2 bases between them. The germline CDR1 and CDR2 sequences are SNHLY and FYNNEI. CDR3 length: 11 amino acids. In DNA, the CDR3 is TGTGCCAGCAGTGCGACAGATACGCAGTATTTT. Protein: CASSATDTQYF.

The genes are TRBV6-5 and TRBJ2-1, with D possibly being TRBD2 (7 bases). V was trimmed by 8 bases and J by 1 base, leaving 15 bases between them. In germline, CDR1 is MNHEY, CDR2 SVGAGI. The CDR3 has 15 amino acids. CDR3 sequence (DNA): TGTGCCAGCGGGGGGAGGGGGAAGTCCTACAATGAGCAGTTCTTC. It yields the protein CASGGRGKSYNEQFF.

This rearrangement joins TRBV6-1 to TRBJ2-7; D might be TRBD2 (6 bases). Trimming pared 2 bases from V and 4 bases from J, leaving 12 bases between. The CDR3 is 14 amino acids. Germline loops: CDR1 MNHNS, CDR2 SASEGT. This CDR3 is CASSESLARYEQYF. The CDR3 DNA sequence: TGTGCCAGCAGTGAATCGCTAGCGAGATACGAGCAGTACTTC.

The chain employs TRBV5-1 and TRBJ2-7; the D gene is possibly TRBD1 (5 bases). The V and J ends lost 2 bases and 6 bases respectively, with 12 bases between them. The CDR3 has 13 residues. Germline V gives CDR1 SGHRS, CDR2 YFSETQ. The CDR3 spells CASSFKGSGEQYF. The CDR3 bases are TGCGCCAGCAGCTTCAAGGGGTCTGGCGAGCAGTACTTC.

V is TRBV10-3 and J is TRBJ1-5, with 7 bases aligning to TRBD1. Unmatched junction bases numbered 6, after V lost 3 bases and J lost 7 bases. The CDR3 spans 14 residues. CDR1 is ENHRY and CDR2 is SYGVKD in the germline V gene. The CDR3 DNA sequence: TGTGCCATCAGTGACTCAACAGGGGTCCAGCCCCAGCATTTT. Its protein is CAISDSTGVQPQHF.

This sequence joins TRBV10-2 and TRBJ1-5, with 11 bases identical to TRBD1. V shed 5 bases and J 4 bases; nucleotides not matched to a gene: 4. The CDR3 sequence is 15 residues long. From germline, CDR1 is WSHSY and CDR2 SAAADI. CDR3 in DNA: TGCGCCAGCAGTCCCGGGACAGGGGGAAATCAGCCCCAGCATTTT. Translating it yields CASSPGTGGNQPQHF.

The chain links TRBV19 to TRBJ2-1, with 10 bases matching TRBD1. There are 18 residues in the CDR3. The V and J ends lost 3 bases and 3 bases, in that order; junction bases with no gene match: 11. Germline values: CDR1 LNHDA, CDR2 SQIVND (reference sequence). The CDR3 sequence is CASSIGGQGRSGYNEQFF. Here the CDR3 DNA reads TGTGCCAGTAGTATCGGGGGACAGGGGCGCAGCGGCTACAATGAGCAGTTCTTC.

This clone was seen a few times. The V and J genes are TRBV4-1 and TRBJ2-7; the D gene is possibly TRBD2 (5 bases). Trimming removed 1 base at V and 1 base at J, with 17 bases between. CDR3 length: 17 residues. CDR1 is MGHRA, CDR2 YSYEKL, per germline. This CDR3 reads CASSQGSMWTGSYEQYF. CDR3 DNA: TGCGCCAGCAGCCAAGGGTCGATGTGGACTGGGTCCTACGAGCAGTACTTC.

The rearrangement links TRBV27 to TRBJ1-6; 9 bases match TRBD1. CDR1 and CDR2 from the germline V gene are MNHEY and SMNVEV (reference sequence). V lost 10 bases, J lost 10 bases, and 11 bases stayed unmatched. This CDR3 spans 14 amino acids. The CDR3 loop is CATRGTGIRSPLHF. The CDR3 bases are TGTGCCACCCGGGGGACAGGGATTCGATCACCCCTCCACTTT.

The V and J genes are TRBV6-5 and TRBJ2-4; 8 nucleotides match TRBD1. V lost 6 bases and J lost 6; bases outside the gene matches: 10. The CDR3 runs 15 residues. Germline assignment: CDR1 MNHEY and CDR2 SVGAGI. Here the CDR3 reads CASRSRTGSRNIQYF. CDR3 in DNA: TGTGCCAGCAGGAGCCGGACAGGGTCGAGAAACATTCAGTACTTC.

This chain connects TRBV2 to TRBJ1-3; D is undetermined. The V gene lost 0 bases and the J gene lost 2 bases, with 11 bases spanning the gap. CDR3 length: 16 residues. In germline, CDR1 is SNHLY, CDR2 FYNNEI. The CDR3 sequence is CASSEAQRGAGNTIYF. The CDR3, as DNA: TGTGCCAGCAGTGAAGCGCAACGGGGTGCTGGAAACACCATATATTTT. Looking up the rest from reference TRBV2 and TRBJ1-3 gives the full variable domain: EPEVTQTPSHQVTQMGQEVILRCVPISNHLYFYWYRQILGQKVEFLVSFYNNEISEKSEIFDDQFSVERPDGSNFTLKIRSTKLEDSAMYFCASSEAQRGAGNTIYFGEGSWLTVV.